Listed below are T cell receptor beta chains from one sample, sequenced in a study of T cell clonotyping in hematopoietic cell transplantation. Profiled with immunoSEQ multiplex PCR; TCRdb holds only in-frame clones, not every one. The sample contains 4,500 to 6,500 clones, approximately 85% of which appear only once. Sequenced material: peripheral blood mononuclear cells, taken before stem cell transplant. The receptors were sampled from a man between 60 and 70 years old with acute myeloid leukemia. Some clones in this sample may be carry-over from other donors' samples. The CDR3 runs from the conserved cysteine through the conserved F or W. D genes are given only for firm matches. Part of the rows lack a size; the others show once, few, many or a class for expanded clones.

-	TRBV5-4	-	TRBJ2-5	TGTGCCAGCAGGCCTGGCCTAGCAGCCCCGGAGACCCAGTACTTC	CASRPGLAAPETQYF
TRBD1	TRBV7-6	-	TRBJ2-7	TGTGCCAGCAGCTTTACATTCCGGGACAGCGGCTACGAGCAGTACTTC	CASSFTFRDSGYEQYF
-	TRBV6-6	-	TRBJ1-3	TGTGCCAGCAGTTACTCTCCAGGAGGTGGAAACACCATATATTTT	CASSYSPGGGNTIYF
TRBD1	TRBV5-1	-	TRBJ2-6	TGCGCCAGCAGCTTGGACAGGGGGACCTTCTCTGGGGCCAACGTCCTGACTTTC	CASSLDRGTFSGANVLTF
TRBD1	TRBV13	few	TRBJ1-2	TGTGCCAGCAGCCTAGTCAGGGGGGTAAATGGCTACACCTTC	CASSLVRGVNGYTF
-	TRBV11-2	-	TRBJ1-5	TGTGCCAGCAGCTCTAATCCGGGAAATCAGCCCCAGCATTTT	CASSSNPGNQPQHF
TRBD2	TRBV6-1	-	TRBJ2-1	TGTGCCAGCAGTGAAGCTCCGACTAGCGGAGACTACAATGAGCAGTTCTTC	CASSEAPTSGDYNEQFF
TRBD1	TRBV7-9	-	TRBJ2-3	TGTGCCAGCAGCTTAGGGGACAGGGAAACGCAGTATTTT	CASSLGDRETQYF
-	TRBV5-1	-	TRBJ1-6	TGCGCCAGCAGCACGGACGGACCGAATAATTCACCCCTCCACTTT	CASSTDGPNNSPLHF
-	TRBV18	-	TRBJ1-3	TGTGCCAGCCTATTCTCTGGAAACACCATATATTTT	CASLFSGNTIYF
-	TRBV7-8	once	TRBJ2-7	TGTGCCAGCAGCTTACCCCCCTACGAGCAGTACTTC	CASSLPPYEQYF
-	TRBV28	-	TRBJ2-3	TGTGCCAGCAGTCTGGGGAGCCCAGATACGCAGTATTTT	CASSLGSPDTQYF
-	TRBV5-4	-	TRBJ2-7	TGTGCCAGCAGCTTGGGTCGGGGCGGACCTTACGAGCAGTACTTC	CASSLGRGGPYEQYF
-	TRBV19	-	TRBJ1-3	TGTGCCAGTAGTGGACGGATAATCTCTGGAAACACCATATATTTT	CASSGRIISGNTIYF
TRBD2	TRBV19	-	TRBJ2-5	TGTGCCAGCTCAAGGACTAGCGCTAGTGGAGAGACCCAGTACTTC	CASSRTSASGETQYF
-	TRBV27	-	TRBJ1-4	TGTGCCAGCAGTTTATTGTCGGGCAGTCCAGAAAAACTGTTTTTT	CASSLLSGSPEKLFF
-	TRBV10-1	-	TRBJ2-3	TGCGCCAGCAGCCAGACCACAGATACGCAGTATTTT	CASSQTTDTQYF
-	TRBV11-1	-	TRBJ2-7	TGTGCCAGCAGCTTAGTAGGGCGGTACGAGCAGTACTTC	CASSLVGRYEQYF
-	TRBV7-2	-	TRBJ1-1	TGTGCCAGCAGCTTGCATATGAACACTGAAGCTTTCTTT	CASSLHMNTEAFF
TRBD1	TRBV10-3	-	TRBJ2-6	TGTGCCATCAGGGGGGGACAGGGGAGCGCTGGGGCCAACGTCCTGACTTTC	CAIRGGQGSAGANVLTF
-	TRBV6-5	-	TRBJ2-5	TGTGCCAGCAGTTACTCGACTGGAGGGGGGGAGACCCAGTACTTC	CASSYSTGGGETQYF
-	TRBV7-2	-	TRBJ2-3	TGTGCCAGCAGCCAACAGGGAAATAGCGCAGATACGCAGTATTTT	CASSQQGNSADTQYF
-	TRBV6-5	-	TRBJ1-5	TGTGCCAGCAGAGGACGGGGGCACCAGCCCCAGCATTTT	CASRGRGHQPQHF
TRBD1	TRBV9	once	TRBJ1-4	TGTGCCAGCAGCGCTCGACAGGGGACCGATGAAAAACTGTTTTTT	CASSARQGTDEKLFF
TRBD1	TRBV2	-	TRBJ1-4	TGTGCCAGCGAACGGGACAGAAATGAAAAACTGTTTTTT	CASERDRNEKLFF
TRBD1	TRBV19	once	TRBJ1-1	TGTGCCAGTAGTACCACAGGGGACCCGAACACTGAAGCTTTCTTT	CASSTTGDPNTEAFF
-	TRBV28	-	TRBJ1-5	TGTGCCAGCAGTTTGATGGGGTTGGGCAATCAGCCCCAGCATTTT	CASSLMGLGNQPQHF
-	TRBV5-1	-	TRBJ2-7	TGCGCCAGCAGCTTGGCCTGGGACCCATACGAGCAGTACTTC	CASSLAWDPYEQYF
-	TRBV9	-	TRBJ2-7	TGTGCCAGCAGCGTAGGACAGGATTACTACGAGCAGTACTTC	CASSVGQDYYEQYF
TRBD2	TRBV6-6	-	TRBJ2-1	TGTGCCAGCAGCCCTCTAGCGGGGGGGTACAATGAGCAGTTCTTC	CASSPLAGGYNEQFF
-	TRBV6-1	-	TRBJ1-3	TGTGCCAGCAGTGAGCCAGGGACCGTCGCTGGAAACACCATATATTTT	CASSEPGTVAGNTIYF
-	TRBV7-6	few	TRBJ1-4	TGTGCCAGCAGCTTAGTCCCTGGTTCAACTAATGAAAAACTGTTTTTT	CASSLVPGSTNEKLFF
TRBD2	TRBV10-2	-	TRBJ2-3	TGCGCCAGCAGTATGACTAGCGGGGGGGCCGGGGGAACAGATACGCAGTATTTT	CASSMTSGGAGGTDTQYF
TRBD1	TRBV19	-	TRBJ2-2	TGTGCCAGTACCCGGGACAGGGCTTACACCGGGGAGCTGTTTTTT	CASTRDRAYTGELFF
-	TRBV7-6	-	TRBJ2-7	TGTGCCAGCAGCTCCCCGGAACGGGCAGATTTATCCTACGAGCAGTACTTC	CASSSPERADLSYEQYF
TRBD1	TRBV27	-	TRBJ1-1	TGTGCCAGCAGTACGACGGGACAGGGAAGGCACACTGAAGCTTTCTTT	CASSTTGQGRHTEAFF
-	TRBV4-1	-	TRBJ1-2	TGCGCCAGCAGCCAAGGGGACCTTTATGGCTACACCTTC	CASSQGDLYGYTF
-	TRBV28	-	TRBJ2-7	TGTGCCAGCTACCGGGACGGGGGCTACGAGCAGTACTTC	CASYRDGGYEQYF
TRBD1	TRBV6-5	-	TRBJ1-1	TGTGCCAGCAGCTTAGAAGGGGGCAACACTGAAGCTTTCTTT	CASSLEGGNTEAFF
-	TRBV30	-	TRBJ2-1	TGTGCCTGGAGTTCGGCCCATGAGCAGTTCTTC	CAWSSAHEQFF
-	TRBV5-6	-	TRBJ2-7	TGTGCCAGCAGCCGACAGCAATTTGACTCCTACGAGCAGTACTTC	CASSRQQFDSYEQYF
-	TRBV27	-	TRBJ2-2	TGTGCCAGCAGTTTATCCCCCGTTTGGACGAACACCGGGGAGCTGTTTTTT	CASSLSPVWTNTGELFF
-	TRBV11-2	-	TRBJ2-1	TGTGCCAGCAGCTTAGTCCCTCCCCCGCGGTTAAGTGAGCAGTTCTTC	CASSLVPPPRLSEQFF
TRBD1	TRBV29-1	-	TRBJ1-2	TGCAGCGTTGACGGACAGGCGGGCTATGGCTACACCTTC	CSVDGQAGYGYTF
TRBD1	TRBV4-1	-	TRBJ2-7	TGCGCCAGCTCCGGGACAGCCTACTACGAGCAGTACTTC	CASSGTAYYEQYF
-	TRBV25-1	-	TRBJ2-5	TGTGCCACCACCATGATGGGACGGGAGACCCAGTACTTC	CATTMMGRETQYF
TRBD2	TRBV19	-	TRBJ2-2	TGTGCCAGTAGTATTTCTTGGACTAGCGGGAGGGGAAGCACCGGGGAGCTGTTTTTT	CASSISWTSGRGSTGELFF
-	TRBV27	few	TRBJ2-2	TGTGCCAGCAGAAACCAAGAGGACATAGCTACCGGGGAGCTGTTTTTT	CASRNQEDIATGELFF
TRBD1	TRBV7-9	-	TRBJ1-2	TGTGCCAGCAGAACGGACAGGGCCAACTATGGCTACACCTTC	CASRTDRANYGYTF
-	TRBV2	-	TRBJ2-7	TGTGCCAGCCAGACCGGGGCAGTAGCCTCCTACGAGCAGTACTTC	CASQTGAVASYEQYF